This passage covers 7 T cell receptor beta chains from one sample sequenced in a study of cytotoxic CD8 clonotypes in ibrutinib-treated CLL. Repertoires were generated with immunoSEQ multiplex PCR, while TCRdb's copy carries only in-frame clones and drops some. Of approximately 340,000 clones in the sample, about 61% were seen once. This specimen consisted of PBMCs, obtained after 36 months of ibrutinib treatment. All receptors derive from a human donor with chronic lymphocytic leukemia.

This clone occurred a few times. DNA of the CDR3: TGTGCCAGCAGTTGGAGAGTCGGGGAGCTGTTTTTT. As protein: CASSWRVGELFF. The chain is built from TRBV6-5 and TRBJ2-2; D is unclear. The V end lost 4 bases, the J end lost 7 bases, and 7 bases lay between the germline ends. The CDR3 contains 12 residues. Germline CDR1 is MNHEY and CDR2 is SVGAGI.

The chain combines TRBV9 with TRBJ2-5; TRBD1 matches at 9 bases. Germline CDR1 and CDR2: SGDLS and YYNGEE. The CDR3 runs to 15 residues. After removal of 2 bases from V and 4 bases from J, the junction contained 6 bases not matched to a gene. CDR3 loop: CASSVSGTGIETQYF. CDR3 sequence (DNA): TGTGCCAGCAGCGTCTCCGGGACAGGGATAGAGACCCAGTACTTC. The variable domain in full, with the rest retrieved from reference TRBV9 and TRBJ2-5, is DSGVTQTPKHLITATGQRVTLRCSPRSGDLSVYWYQQSLDQGLQFLIQYYNGEERAKGNILERFSAQQFPDLHSELNLSSLELGDSALYFCASSVSGTGIETQYFGPGTRLLVL.

This rearrangement joins TRBV27 to TRBJ2-7; perhaps TRBD1 as D (6 bases). Deletions cut 4 bases from V and 1 base from J, with 17 bases between. The CDR3 consists of 16 residues. The germline V gene has CDR1 MNHEY and CDR2 SMNVEV (reference sequence). The CDR3 DNA is TGTGCCAGCAGTTCCCACAGGGTCCCGCGATCCTACGAGCAGTACTTC. It codes for CASSSHRVPRSYEQYF.

The chain is built from TRBV5-1 and TRBJ1-6; 7 bases match TRBD1. The CDR3 sequence is 15 residues long. The germline CDR1 and CDR2 sequences are SGHRS and YFSETQ. V gave up 2 bases and J gave up 6 bases; unmatched junction bases: 5. As DNA, the CDR3 is TGCGCCAGCAGCTTAGGGGGACAGAGTAATTCACCCCTCCACTTT. Translation gives CASSLGGQSNSPLHF.

The rearrangement uses TRBV18 and TRBJ2-5, with a weak D call TRBD1 (5 bases). Germline V gene data show CDR1 as KGHSH and CDR2 as LQKENI. Trimming took 4 bases from V and 5 from J, leaving 11 bases between them. CDR3 size: 13 residues. In DNA, the CDR3 is TGTGCCAGCTCACTCAGTCCAGGGGAGACCCAGTACTTC. Encoded protein: CASSLSPGETQYF.

This clone was seen just once. This chain's CDR3 is CASSVGTGLSGELFF. Written as DNA, the CDR3 is TGTGCCAGCAGCGTCGGGACAGGGTTGTCCGGGGAGCTGTTTTTT. The chain uses TRBV6-1 and TRBJ2-2, with 9 bases lining up with TRBD1. CDR3 length: 15 residues. J was trimmed by 6 bases and V by 6 bases; bases with no gene match: 8. CDR1 and CDR2 (germline): MNHNS, SASEGT.

There are a few counts of this clone. The CDR3 DNA sequence: TGTGCCAGCAGCCCGCGGGCGGGGGCCTACGAGCAGTACTTC. Its translation: CASSPRAGAYEQYF. This rearrangement joins TRBV7-2 to TRBJ2-7; 7 bases are shared with TRBD2. V lost 5 bases, J lost 2 bases, and 6 bases stayed unmatched. There are 14 residues in the CDR3. CDR1 SGHTA and CDR2 FQGNSA come from the germline V gene.